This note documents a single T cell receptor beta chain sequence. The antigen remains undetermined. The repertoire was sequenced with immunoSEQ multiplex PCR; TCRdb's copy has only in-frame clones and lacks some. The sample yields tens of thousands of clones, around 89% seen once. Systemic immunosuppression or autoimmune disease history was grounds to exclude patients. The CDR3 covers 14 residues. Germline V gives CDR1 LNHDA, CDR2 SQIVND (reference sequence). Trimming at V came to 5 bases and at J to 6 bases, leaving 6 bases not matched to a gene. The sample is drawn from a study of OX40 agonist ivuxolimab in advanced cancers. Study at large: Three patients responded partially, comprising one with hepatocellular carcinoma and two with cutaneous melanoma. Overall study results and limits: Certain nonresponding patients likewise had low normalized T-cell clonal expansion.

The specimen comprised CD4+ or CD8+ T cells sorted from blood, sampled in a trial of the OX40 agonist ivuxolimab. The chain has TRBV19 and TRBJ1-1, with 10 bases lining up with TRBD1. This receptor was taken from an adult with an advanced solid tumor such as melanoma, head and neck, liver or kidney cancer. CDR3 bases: TGTGCCAGTAGTGACAGGGGGCGCTGGGCTGAAGCTTTCTTT. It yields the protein CASSDRGRWAEAFF.